This TCR beta chain appears in the sequencing data of a study of vaccination and CD4 T cells after COVID-19. Looking at the study overall: Post-COVID specimens were obtained a median around 100 days after diagnosis (range 35 to 161).

Oncomine TCR Beta short-read sequencing was applied to DNA from cultured CD4+ T cells. TCRdb analysed the PCR reads with MiXCR anew, one entry per CDR3 protein. The repertoire holds fewer than 15,000 distinct CDR3 sequences, around 70% seen once, with 15% to 20% in the top ten. Treatment indicated: approximately nine-day PBMC culture with coronavirus spike peptide pools or control peptides (ViraFEST assay). ViraFEST stimulated the growth of antigen-specific T cells using peptide pools and subsequently profiled their TCRs by sequencing. Negative selection recovered the CD4+ T cells once they had spent approximately eleven days in culture. With V trimmed by 0 bases and J by 9 bases, 9 bases remained unmatched. The CDR3 has 17 residues. Germline-derived CDR1 and CDR2 are SGDLS and YYNGEE. Worth noting for this clonotype: The antigen is not known.

The sample consisted of CD4+ T cells from blood, cultured in vitro. The source of this sequence is a human donor who had recovered from COVID-19. V gene TRBV9 combines with J gene TRBJ2-1, with 13 nucleotides matching TRBD2. CDR3 DNA sequence: TGTGCCAGCAGCGTAGTGGGAACTAGCGGGAGGGTCAGTGAGCAGTTCTTC. Translating it yields CASSVVGTSGRVSEQFF. Based on the CDR3 plus reference TRBV9 and TRBJ2-1, the full variable domain is DSGVTQTPKHLITATGQRVTLRCSPRSGDLSVYWYQQSLDQGLQFLIQYYNGEERAKGNILERFSAQQFPDLHSELNLSSLELGDSALYFCASSVVGTSGRVSEQFFGPGTRLTVL.